This paragraph reports one T cell receptor (beta chain). The V gene's germline CDR1 is SGHTA and CDR2 FQGTGA. Trimming cost V 8 bases and J 2 bases, with 9 bases left between them. The CDR3 runs to 12 residues. The data are from a study of blood T cell repertoires in COVID-19. Measured with immunoSEQ multiplex PCR; TCRdb has only the in-frame clones, and not every one. This sample has about 170,000 clones; roughly four fifths occur once, and the top ten carry 2.5% to 3%. The sample was peripheral blood. The clonotype was recovered from a woman aged 80 or over with COVID-19, enrolled during active disease. The chain is built from TRBV7-3 and TRBJ1-1; D possibly corresponds to TRBD1 (5 bases). The CDR3 protein is CASRGGNTEAFF. The CDR3 DNA reads as TGTGCCAGCCGGGGGGGAAACACTGAAGCTTTCTTT.